One T cell receptor beta chain is described in this entry. This receptor's antigen is unknown. Qualities for individual bases were not recorded, and no much larger clone is one base off. Each collaborating institution followed its own protocols to collect whole blood in K2EDTA tubes. Collaborator samples were shipped for TCRbeta analysis as frozen whole blood, isolated PBMCs, or DNA extracted from either sample type. TCRbeta CDR3 regions were amplified from genomic DNA using the immunoSEQ Assay, a bias-controlled multiplex PCR. The study's processing was this. The number of nucleated cells in each sample was estimated by amplification of reference gene primers within the assay. To quantify the absolute abundance of each unique TCRbeta CDR3 rearrangement, sequence reads were collapsed and filtered. For each sample, productive Simpson clonality was calculated as the square root of Simpson's diversity index over productive rearrangements. Imported from immuneACCESS, the table was reduced by TCRdb to in-frame sequences with V and J called. These copies leave out some clones; in studies compared against another copy, an unresolved V gene accounts for under half, and the cause of the remainder is not known. The V and J calls and clone size are taken from that table; D and trimming were inferred from the DNA. The sample table shows 110,000 or so clones, and just under 90% are seen once. 4.6% of the sample lies in the top ten.

The germline V gene specifies KGHSH as CDR1 and LQKENI as CDR2. V loses 1 base of germline sequence and J loses 0 bases, and the interval between the two ends is 9 bases. The CDR3 runs 15 amino acids, cysteine and phenylalanine included. This entry keeps only the CDR3 DNA: 45 bases, framed from base 1. This sample is part of a study of blood T cell repertoires in COVID-19 (dated by TCRdb to about 2020). Study-wide context: Samples covering the acute and convalescent phases of COVID-19 were provided by collaborators in the United States, Italy and Spain. The prospective study material was composed of cDNA or gDNA derived from T cells, B-cell-depleted T cells, or PBMCs. The dataset comprised deeply sampled blood TCRbeta repertoires from subjects exposed to, actively infected with, or recovered from COVID-19. A freely available public database, intended as a resource for researchers studying the immune response to SARS-CoV-2, is where the repertoires were released. The samples were drawn from two sources: the first 160 participants of the ongoing ImmuneRACE study, and 1,200 or so subjects contributed by 6 global collaborators. Nearly every sample came with metadata listing a de-identified subject ID, COVID-19 status, age in years and sex. Where available, HLA class I and class II types were obtained from metadata supplied by the sample provider rather than from assay-based typing. Findings and caveats that apply to the study as a whole: Clinical and demographic metadata were provided uncurated, with the amount varying by source and participant.

The sequence was obtained from a woman between 45 and 60 years old with acute or convalescent COVID-19. This receptor chain uses TRBV18 and TRBJ1-1; the best D guess is TRBD1, with 6 bases matching. Source material: peripheral blood. Here is the DNA: TGTGCCAGCTCACCACTTCGACAGGTGAACACTGAAGCTTTCTTT. Translated, this gives CASSPLRQVNTEAFF.